This T cell receptor (beta chain) was obtained from a study of identical twins. Germline V gene data show CDR1 as SGHTA and CDR2 as FQGNSA. The CDR3 extends over 13 amino acids. V lost 1 base, J lost 4 bases, and 5 bases lay in between. This clonotype was detected ten times or more. TCRdb reprocessed the 5' RACE reads via MiXCR and lists one record per CDR3 protein. Seen here are about 150,000 distinct CDR3 sequences, around 3.4% observed once, and the top ten hold approximately 7.7%. Sequencing used memory T cells sorted from blood. The chain uses TRBV7-2 and TRBJ2-4; D not resolved. This clonotype originated in a man in his late teens or twenties in good health. The CDR3 is CASSLEVKNIQYF. Written as DNA, the CDR3 is TGTGCCAGCAGCTTAGAAGTGAAAAACATTCAGTACTTC.